The clone carrying this T cell receptor beta chain was detected only a few times. The antigen is not known. This entry is derived from a study of cytomegalovirus exposure and HLA in healthy donors. Study-wide results and limits: DRB1 showed the most TCR associations and HLA-C the fewest in a later analysis, as rates varied by HLA locus. Investigators reported approximately 150 TCR beta chains as tied to cytomegalovirus.

In the PCR, 60 Vbeta and 13 Jbeta primers were used. TCRdb's copy holds only in-frame clones and misses some; the assay was immunoSEQ multiplex PCR. The sample lists fewer than 130,000 clones; 70% to 80% were seen once. The receptor was derived from a female donor in good health and CMV-seropositive. The sequencing sample was made of PBMCs.

The DNA for the CDR3 is TGCGCCAGCAGCTTGACAGCGGGAGGGCCTTCCGAGCAGTACTTC. Amino acid sequence: CASSLTAGGPSEQYF. The V gene is TRBV5-1, the J gene TRBJ2-7, with 10 bases matching TRBD2. V lost 1 base and J lost 6; bases outside the gene matches: 7. The CDR3 totals 15 residues. Germline CDR1 SGHRS, CDR2 YFSETQ.